The clone carrying this TCR beta chain was seen a few times. Its antigen is not known. This specimen belongs to a study of cytomegalovirus exposure and HLA in healthy donors. Study-wide points: Associated with cytomegalovirus, according to the listing, were 150 to 200 TCR beta chains. The CMV antigen specificity of a few CMV-associated chains was confirmed through in vitro analysis. The TCR clusters that emerged in the first cohort tended, a later analysis found, to co-occur in the approximately 130 validation repertoires.

The CDR3 is 10 amino acids. V was trimmed by 8 bases and J by 2 bases, leaving 4 bases between them. Germline loops: CDR1 MNHEY, CDR2 SMNVEV (reference sequence). TCRdb's copy holds only in-frame clones and misses some; the assay was immunoSEQ multiplex PCR. The table includes roughly 270,000 clones, approximately 90% detected once. This clonotype was obtained from a woman aged 18 to 35 in good health and CMV-seronegative. The V call is TRBV27, the J call TRBJ2-7; D unresolved. The sequencing sample was made of PBMCs. Written as DNA, the CDR3 is TGTGCCAGCGGCCCCTACGAGCAGTACTTC. Translated, it gives CASGPYEQYF.